The rows below give T cell receptor beta chains drawn from one sample of a study of OX40 agonist ivuxolimab in advanced cancers. The data were produced by immunoSEQ multiplex PCR, yet TCRdb's version contains in-frame clones alone and is incomplete. This sample yields 35,000 to 55,000 clones, of which 85% to 95% are seen a single time; around 10% belongs to the top ten. This specimen consisted of CD4+ or CD8+ T cells sorted from blood, obtained in a trial of the OX40 agonist ivuxolimab. These receptors came from an adult with an advanced solid tumor such as melanoma, head and neck, liver or kidney cancer. CDR3s include the opening cysteine and the closing phenylalanine or tryptophan. Each record gives: D gene, clone size, J gene, V gene, CDR3 length, CDR3 protein, CDR3 DNA. D genes are given only for firm matches. Only part of the rows carry a size: once, few, many, or a class if the clone is expanded.

>NA|NA|TRBJ2-1|TRBV27|12
CASSFGNNEQFF
TGTGCCAGCAGTTTTGGAAACAATGAGCAGTTCTTC
>TRBD1|NA|TRBJ1-1|TRBV18|16
CASSPPDRGTNTEAFF
TGTGCCAGCTCACCACCGGACAGGGGGACGAACACTGAAGCTTTCTTT
>TRBD2|NA|TRBJ2-2|TRBV9|16
CASSVEREGGHGELFF
TGTGCCAGCAGCGTAGAACGGGAGGGTGGGCACGGGGAGCTGTTTTTT
>TRBD2|NA|TRBJ2-7|TRBV4-1|16
CASSQVLAGASYEQYF
TGCGCCAGCAGCCAAGTCCTAGCGGGGGCCTCCTACGAGCAGTACTTC
>NA|NA|TRBJ2-1|TRBV7-9|12
CASSSQEVEQFF
TGTGCCAGCAGCTCCCAGGAGGTCGAGCAGTTCTTC
>NA|NA|TRBJ2-7|TRBV27|14
CASSSQGYSYEQYF
TGTGCCAGCAGTTCCCAGGGCTACTCCTACGAGCAGTACTTC
>NA|NA|TRBJ2-2|TRBV7-9|12
CASLLGPGELFF
TGTGCCAGCCTGCTTGGACCCGGGGAGCTGTTTTTT
>NA|NA|TRBJ1-5|TRBV28|13
CASRPRGDQPQHF
TGTGCCAGCCGCCCTAGGGGGGATCAGCCCCAGCATTTT
>NA|NA|TRBJ2-6|TRBV11-2|16
CASRPDRGSGANVLTF
TGTGCCAGCAGACCCGACAGAGGCTCTGGGGCCAACGTCCTGACTTTC
>TRBD2|NA|TRBJ2-3|TRBV11-2|16
CASSSPTSGLTDTQYF
TGTGCCAGCAGCTCCCCGACTAGCGGGCTCACAGATACGCAGTATTTT
>NA|NA|TRBJ2-1|TRBV4-1|17
CASSQQIGLGPLLEQFF
TGCGCCAGCAGCCAGCAGATCGGTCTAGGACCCCTTCTTGAGCAGTTCTTC
>TRBD2|once|TRBJ2-7|TRBV6-1|13
CASSEVGLSEQYF
TGTGCCAGCAGTGAAGTGGGACTAAGCGAGCAGTACTTC
>TRBD2|NA|TRBJ2-7|TRBV29-1|15
CSVRGGYQPSYEQYF
TGCAGCGTCCGCGGGGGGTATCAACCCTCCTACGAGCAGTACTTC
>NA|NA|TRBJ2-2|TRBV29-1|11
CSDGGIGELFF
TGCAGCGATGGGGGTATCGGGGAGCTGTTTTTT
>NA|NA|TRBJ2-3|TRBV4-3|17
CASSQDGELRNTDTQYF
TGCGCCAGCAGCCAAGATGGCGAGTTGCGGAACACAGATACGCAGTATTTT
>NA|NA|TRBJ2-1|TRBV28|18
CASSFGRGGVRWFHEQFF
TGTGCCAGCAGTTTTGGCAGGGGTGGTGTGCGATGGTTCCATGAGCAGTTCTTC
>TRBD1|NA|TRBJ2-2|TRBV29-1|12
CSGNRGSGELFF
TGCAGCGGTAACAGGGGGTCCGGGGAGCTGTTTTTT
>TRBD2|NA|TRBJ2-1|TRBV4-2|20
CASSPWGGLAGGFTYNEQFF
TGTGCCAGCAGCCCCTGGGGGGGGCTAGCGGGAGGGTTTACCTACAATGAGCAGTTCTTC
>NA|NA|TRBJ1-5|TRBV27|15
CASSLGPGLRRAQHF
TGTGCCAGCAGTTTAGGCCCTGGGTTGAGAAGGGCCCAGCATTTT
>NA|NA|TRBJ2-7|TRBV27|8
CASSLRYF
TGTGCCAGCAGTTTGCGGTACTTC
>NA|NA|TRBJ2-3|TRBV4-3|17
CASSQDLEGRWTDTQYF
TGCGCCAGCAGCCAAGATCTGGAGGGTCGGTGGACAGATACGCAGTATTTT
>TRBD2|NA|TRBJ2-7|TRBV7-6|16
CASSSISGSTTYEQYF
TGTGCCAGCAGCTCGATTAGCGGGTCAACCACTTACGAGCAGTACTTC
>NA|NA|TRBJ2-7|TRBV28|14
CASSRSGTSYEQYF
TGTGCCAGCAGTCGTTCCGGGACCTCCTACGAGCAGTACTTC
>TRBD1|NA|TRBJ2-1|TRBV4-3|17
CASSQNSGTGVYNEQFF
TGCGCCAGCAGCCAGAACTCCGGGACAGGGGTCTACAATGAGCAGTTCTTC
>NA|once|TRBJ2-3|TRBV14|15
CASSQVPRGADTQYF
TGTGCCAGCAGCCAAGTCCCCAGAGGAGCAGATACGCAGTATTTT
>NA|NA|TRBJ1-1|TRBV5-6|15
CASSLLWGGDTEAFF
TGTGCCAGCAGCTTGTTGTGGGGGGGTGACACTGAAGCTTTCTTT
>TRBD1|NA|TRBJ2-7|TRBV4-3|15
CASSQGTGGIDEQYF
TGCGCCAGCAGCCAAGGGACAGGGGGGATAGACGAGCAGTACTTC
>TRBD2|NA|TRBJ2-1|TRBV4-3|17
CASSQEGEKRECNEQFF
TGCGCCAGCAGCCAAGAAGGGGAAAAGCGGGAGTGCAATGAGCAGTTCTTC
>TRBD1|NA|TRBJ2-3|TRBV27|12
CASSGTGVTQYF
TGTGCCAGCAGTGGGACAGGGGTTACGCAGTATTTT
>NA|NA|TRBJ2-7|TRBV7-8|16
CASSSKDTPSSYEQYF
TGTGCCAGCAGCAGCAAGGACACCCCAAGCTCCTACGAGCAGTACTTC
>NA|NA|TRBJ1-1|TRBV5-6|16
CASSLGSGGGNTEAFF
TGTGCCAGCAGCTTGGGGTCCGGGGGCGGGAACACTGAAGCTTTCTTT
>TRBD2|NA|TRBJ2-1|TRBV30|17
CAWSGGTSGASYNEQFF
TGTGCCTGGAGTGGAGGGACTAGCGGGGCATCCTACAATGAGCAGTTCTTC
>NA|once|TRBJ2-5|TRBV5-1|16
CASRAGTSGAQETQYF
TGCGCCAGCAGGGCCGGGACTTCAGGAGCACAAGAGACCCAGTACTTC
>NA|NA|TRBJ2-1|TRBV7-9|13
CASSLPGHNEQFF
TGTGCCAGCAGCTTACCCGGACATAATGAGCAGTTCTTC
>NA|NA|TRBJ1-3|TRBV7-8|14
CASSLRVAGNTIYF
TGTGCCAGCAGCTTACGGGTTGCTGGAAACACCATATATTTT
>TRBD1|NA|TRBJ2-2|TRBV2|15
CASDRDRGATGELFF
TGTGCCAGCGACCGGGACAGGGGTGCCACCGGGGAGCTGTTTTTT
>NA|NA|TRBJ2-7|TRBV27|15
CASSLEASVSYEQYF
TGTGCCAGCAGTTTAGAGGCTAGCGTCTCCTACGAGCAGTACTTC
>TRBD2|NA|TRBJ2-7|TRBV5-1|15
CASSLGASGPYEQYF
TGCGCCAGCAGCTTGGGGGCTAGCGGGCCCTACGAGCAGTACTTC
>TRBD2|NA|TRBJ2-7|TRBV4-3|15
CASSQVAGEAYEQYF
TGCGCCAGCAGCCAAGTTGCGGGAGAGGCCTACGAGCAGTACTTC
>TRBD1|few|TRBJ1-2|TRBV4-3|15
CASSQAVWTGAGYTF
TGCGCCAGCAGCCAAGCCGTATGGACAGGGGCTGGCTACACCTTC
>NA|NA|TRBJ1-1|TRBV6-6|14
CASPTMGGATEAFF
TGTGCCAGTCCCACGATGGGGGGGGCAACTGAAGCTTTCTTT
>TRBD2|NA|TRBJ2-1|TRBV27|17
CASSLSSLAASYNEQFF
TGTGCCAGCAGTTTATCGTCACTAGCGGCTTCCTACAATGAGCAGTTCTTC
>NA|NA|TRBJ2-6|TRBV5-6|17
CASTKSPTQSGANVLTF
TGTGCCAGCACCAAGTCCCCTACCCAGTCTGGGGCCAACGTCCTGACTTTC
>NA|NA|TRBJ2-7|TRBV7-6|15
CASSLDVASSYEQYF
TGTGCCAGCAGCTTAGACGTAGCGAGCTCCTACGAGCAGTACTTC
>NA|NA|TRBJ2-3|TRBV4-2|14
CASSQTNKLIPQYF
TGTGCCAGCAGCCAAACTAATAAGCTTATTCCGCAGTATTTT
>TRBD2|NA|TRBJ2-7|TRBV27|18
CASSPGDAGLAGVCEQYF
TGTGCCAGCAGCCCGGGAGATGCGGGACTAGCGGGAGTTTGTGAGCAGTACTTC
>NA|NA|TRBJ2-7|TRBV7-2|13
CASSSYPFYEQYF
TGTGCCAGCAGCTCTTACCCCTTCTACGAGCAGTACTTC
>TRBD2|once|TRBJ2-1|TRBV6-4|15
CASSTAGAERGEQFF
TGTGCCAGCAGTACGGCGGGAGCAGAGAGAGGTGAGCAGTTCTTC
>TRBD1|NA|TRBJ2-7|TRBV27|13
CASRRTGGYEQYF
TGTGCCAGCAGACGGACAGGGGGATACGAGCAGTACTTC
>TRBD2|NA|TRBJ2-1|TRBV29-1|15
CSVDGLARSYNEQFF
TGCAGCGTTGATGGACTAGCGCGTTCCTACAATGAGCAGTTCTTC
>TRBD1|NA|TRBJ2-7|TRBV28|15
CASRHGTGSSYEQYF
TGTGCCAGCAGACATGGGACAGGGAGTTCCTACGAGCAGTACTTC